These 17 T cell receptor beta chains were all obtained from the same sample, sequenced in a study of identical twins. MiXCR was run by TCRdb on the 5' RACE reads, yielding one entry per CDR3 protein. The sample consists of approximately 700,000 distinct CDR3 sequences, approximately 6.1% of them appearing once. What was sequenced was naive T cells sorted from blood. These receptors were taken from a man between 18 and 35 years old in good health.

This clonotype was seen many times. The chain combines TRBV20-1 with TRBJ1-6; 8 bases align to TRBD1. V lost 5 bases to trimming and J lost 8 bases; unmatched junction nucleotides: 14. Germline V gene lookup returns CDR1 DFQATT and CDR2 SNEGSKA (reference sequence). CDR3 length: 16 residues. CDR3: CSAPWSSGTGDSPLHF. CDR3 in DNA: TGCAGTGCTCCCTGGAGCTCCGGGACAGGAGATTCACCCCTCCACTTT.

The table lists this clonotype with many counts. CDR3 sequence: CASSSSYSGSYNEQFF. CDR3 sequence (DNA): TGCGCCAGCAGCTCTTCCTATAGCGGATCCTACAATGAGCAGTTCTTC. The rearrangement joins TRBV5-1 to TRBJ2-1, with a weak D call TRBD2 (6 bases). The ends were cut back, 3 bases at V and 1 base at J, with 14 bases in the middle. In germline, CDR1 is SGHRS, CDR2 YFSETQ. The CDR3 contains 16 residues. Full variable domain (remainder filled in from reference TRBV5-1 and TRBJ2-1): KAGVTQTPRYLIKTRGQQVTLSCSPISGHRSVSWYQQTPGQGLQFLFEYFSETQRNKGNFPGRFSGRQFSNSRSEMNVSTLELGDSALYLCASSSSYSGSYNEQFFGPGTRLTVL.

This clonotype was found many times. This rearrangement joins TRBV9 to TRBJ1-1; unclear D gene. Germline CDR1 reads SGDLS; CDR2 reads YYNGEE. The CDR3 has 15 residues. V shed 1 base and J shed 0 bases, with 10 bases lying between them. The CDR3 region is CASSVQPDMNTEAFF. The CDR3 DNA reads as TGTGCCAGCAGCGTACAGCCAGACATGAACACTGAAGCTTTCTTT.

This clonotype was counted many times. The chain recombines TRBV29-1 with TRBJ1-6; tentative D call: TRBD1 (6 bases). CDR1 is SQVTM, CDR2 ANQGSEA, per germline. V lost 4 bases, J lost 7 bases, and 11 bases lay in between. The CDR3 length is 13 residues. In DNA form, the CDR3 reads TGCAGCGTTGCACAGGGCATGAATTCACCCCTCCACTTT. It specifies CSVAQGMNSPLHF.

This chain joins TRBV5-1 and TRBJ2-1; the D gene could be TRBD1 or TRBD2 (5 bases each). There are 15 residues in the CDR3. Germline-derived CDR1 and CDR2 are SGHRS and YFSETQ. Trimming took off 5 bases at V and 8 bases at J, with 20 bases between the two ends. The CDR3 here is CASRAPGTPPDEQFF. In DNA, the CDR3 is TGCGCCAGCAGGGCACCAGGGACCCCGCCCGATGAGCAGTTCTTC.

This clonotype appeared many times. V is TRBV5-8 and J is TRBJ2-1; 9 positions match TRBD2. V was pared by 4 bases and J by 3 bases, with 5 bases of the junction left unmatched. The CDR3 is 15 amino acids. From germline, CDR1 is SGHTS and CDR2 YDEGEE. CDR3 in amino acids: CASSATSGYYNEQFF. The CDR3 DNA sequence: TGTGCCAGCAGCGCGACTAGCGGCTACTACAATGAGCAGTTCTTC.

The CDR3 here is CASSYPGRQQFF. CDR3 DNA: TGTGCCAGCAGTTACCCAGGGAGGCAGCAGTTCTTC. V gene TRBV6-2 or TRBV6-3 combines with J gene TRBJ2-1, with D possibly being TRBD2 (6 bases). Trimming took off 2 bases at V and 11 bases at J, with 10 bases between the two ends. The germline CDR1 and CDR2 sequences are MNHEY and SVGEGT. This CDR3 is built from 12 residues.

This clonotype has only a few counts. V gene TRBV20-1 combines with J gene TRBJ1-5, with D unresolved. V was clipped by 2 bases and J by 2 bases, with 16 bases between them. This CDR3 comprises 16 residues. CDR1 is DFQATT and CDR2 is SNEGSKA in the germline V gene (reference sequence). In DNA form, the CDR3 reads TGCAGTGCTAGATCCAGACTCAACCGGGGCAATCAGCCCCAGCATTTT. Its protein is CSARSRLNRGNQPQHF.

This clonotype has more than one count but fewer than ten. The V gene is TRBV30, the J gene TRBJ1-5; TRBD1 agrees at 9 bases. Germline trimming cut 3 bases from V and 8 bases from J; bases unmatched to any gene: 11. The germline CDR1 and CDR2 sequences are GTSNPN and SVGIG (reference sequence). This CDR3 region has 15 residues. The CDR3 DNA reads TGTGCCTGGAGCGGGACAGGGAGCTCTCTGGAGCCCCAGCATTTT. It codes for CAWSGTGSSLEPQHF. The entire variable domain, with the rest obtained from reference TRBV30 and TRBJ1-5, is as follows: SQTIHQWPATLVQPVGSPLSLECTVEGTSNPNLYWYRQAAGRGLQLLFYSVGIGQISSEVPQNLSASRPQDRQFILSSKKLLLSDSGFYLCAWSGTGSSLEPQHFGDGTRLSIL.

This clonotype was found a few times. This chain links TRBV7-6 with TRBJ2-7; TRBD1 matches at 8 bases. V was pared by 1 base and J by 2 bases, with 4 bases of the junction left unmatched. CDR3 length: 15 residues. The germline V gene encodes CDR1 SGHVS and CDR2 FNYEAQ. CDR3 nucleotide sequence: TGTGCCAGCAGCTTAGTACAGGGGGAACCCTACGAGCAGTACTTC. As protein: CASSLVQGEPYEQYF. The full variable domain, completed using reference TRBV7-6 and TRBJ2-7, is GAGVSQSPRYKVTKRGQDVALRCDPISGHVSLYWYRQALGQGPEFLTYFNYEAQQDKSGLPNDRFSAERPEGSISTLTIQRTEQRDSAMYRCASSLVQGEPYEQYFGPGTRLTVT.

V usage is TRBV6-2 or TRBV6-3 and J usage is TRBJ2-6; TRBD1 might be the D (6 bases). The CDR3 runs 20 residues. In germline, CDR1 is MNHEY, CDR2 SVGEGT. V was clipped by 0 bases and J by 1 base, with 19 bases between them. The CDR3 region has the DNA TGTGCCAGCAGTTACTCTGGACAGCGGACACAGTTTTCTGGGGCCAACGTCCTGACTTTC. Its protein is CASSYSGQRTQFSGANVLTF.

The genes are TRBV10-3 and TRBJ2-1, with 10 nucleotides matching TRBD2. This CDR3 comprises 14 residues. Germline CDR1 and CDR2: ENHRY and SYGVKD. J gave up 3 bases and V 7 bases, and 3 bases lay outside the gene matches. The CDR3 nucleotides are TGTGCCATCACTAGCGGGAGCGTCTACAATGAGCAGTTCTTC. This encodes CAITSGSVYNEQFF.

The chain employs TRBV10-3 and TRBJ2-3, with D possibly TRBD1 on 5 matching bases. Germline V gene sequence: CDR1 ENHRY, CDR2 SYGVKD. Trimming left V 5 bases short and J 6 bases short, with 6 bases between. This CDR3 is 11 amino acids long. In DNA, the CDR3 is TGTGCCATCAGTACAGGTGATACGCAGTATTTT. The encoded protein is CAISTGDTQYF.

This clonotype was found many times. J is TRBJ2-1 and V is TRBV25-1; D may be TRBD1 or TRBD2 (5 bases each). The length of the CDR3 is 13 residues. Germline CDR1 reads MGHDK; CDR2 reads SYGVNS. Trimming took 5 bases from V and 6 from J, leaving 11 bases between them. CDR3 bases: TGTGCCAGCAGTTTCCCGGGACGCAATGAGCAGTTCTTC. It specifies CASSFPGRNEQFF.

This clonotype was detected a few times. The rearrangement uses TRBV7-8 and TRBJ2-7; D uncertain. This CDR3 contains 15 residues. V lost 5 bases and J lost 0, with 14 bases in between. The germline gives CDR1 SGHVS, CDR2 FQNEAQ. The CDR3 reads CASSRASKASYEQYF. The DNA for the CDR3 is TGTGCCAGCAGCCGCGCATCCAAAGCCTCCTACGAGCAGTACTTC.

This clonotype was recorded at least ten times. The V call is TRBV29-1, the J call TRBJ1-2; D uncertain. Trimming took off 6 bases at V and 3 bases at J, with 17 bases between the two ends. Germline V lookup: CDR1 SQVTM, CDR2 ANQGSEA. The CDR3 runs 14 residues. The CDR3 reads CSVPLGWADYGYTF. For the CDR3, the DNA is TGCAGCGTCCCACTGGGGTGGGCGGACTATGGCTACACCTTC.

In this sample, this clonotype turned up a few times. The rearrangement links TRBV29-1 to TRBJ2-7; a weak D match, TRBD2 (7 bases). The CDR3 covers 15 residues. V lost 7 bases and J 0 bases, leaving 19 bases between the germline ends. Germline V gives CDR1 SQVTM, CDR2 ANQGSEA. CDR3 in amino acids: CSAGGGSASSYEQYV. The CDR3 DNA reads as TGCAGCGCTGGGGGGGGCTCGGCTAGCTCCTACGAGCAGTACGTC.